A single sample gave rise to the 8 T cell receptor beta chains below, sequenced in a study of blood T cell repertoires in COVID-19 (dated by TCRdb to 2020 to 2022). The library was obtained by the immunoSEQ multiplex PCR assay. The table comes from immuneACCESS by way of TCRdb, which keeps in-frame sequences with V and J called. Part of the clones is missing from these tables; in studies checked, under half for an unresolved V gene and the rest for unknown reasons. The sample table lists tens of thousands of clones, 85% to 90% of them with a count of one. The ten largest clones take up about 8% of the sample. The sample consisted of peripheral blood. The receptors were gathered from a woman aged 70-85 years with acute or convalescent COVID-19.

The chain is built from TRBV11-2 and TRBJ1-1; weak D call: TRBD1 (6 bases). V was shortened by 1 base and J by 0 bases, with 9 bases between the two germline ends. Looked up from germline, CDR1 is SGHAT and CDR2 is FQNNGV. The CDR3 sequence is 15 residues long. The CDR3 loop reads CASSLGTVMNTEAFF. In nucleotides, the CDR3 is TGTGCCAGCAGCTTAGGGACAGTCATGAACACTGAAGCTTTCTTT.

The J gene is TRBJ1-3, the V gene TRBV5-8; D uncertain. In germline, CDR1 is SGHTS, CDR2 YDEGEE. This CDR3 spans 14 amino acids. Trimming shortened V by 4 bases and J by 0 bases, and 8 bases separated the two germline ends. CDR3 DNA: TGTGCCAGCAGCGGTCACTACTCTGGAAACACCATATATTTT. Protein product: CASSGHYSGNTIYF.

The chain recombines TRBV5-1 with TRBJ2-3; 10 positions agree with TRBD2. The germline V gene has CDR1 SGHRS and CDR2 YFSETQ. Trimming removed 0 bases from V and 4 bases from J; junction bases left unmatched: 5. The CDR3 runs to 16 residues. In DNA form, the CDR3 reads TGCGCCAGCAGCTTGGCACTAGCGGGGTTTTCAGATACGCAGTATTTT. The encoded protein is CASSLALAGFSDTQYF.

In nucleotides, the CDR3 is TGCGCCAGCAGCTTGGTCAGGGATGCGGAGCAGTACTTC. Translating gives CASSLVRDAEQYF. The chain employs TRBV5-1 and TRBJ2-7; D is perhaps TRBD1 (5 bases). In germline, CDR1 is SGHRS, CDR2 YFSETQ. This CDR3 has 13 residues. V gave up 0 bases and J gave up 7 bases, with 11 bases separating them.

V usage is TRBV2 and J usage is TRBJ1-6, with 8 bases lining up with TRBD1. CDR1 is SNHLY, CDR2 FYNNEI, per germline. This CDR3 contains 14 residues. The ends lost 9 bases at V and 0 bases at J; junction bases unmatched: 1. The CDR3 loop reads CARQGDSYNSPLHF. The CDR3 DNA follows: TGTGCCAGACAGGGGGACTCCTATAATTCACCCCTCCACTTT.

V is TRBV5-1 and J is TRBJ1-6; TRBD1 might be the D (6 bases). V was trimmed by 2 bases and J by 0 bases, leaving 12 bases between them. The germline CDR1 and CDR2 sequences are SGHRS and YFSETQ. The length of the CDR3 is 17 residues. CDR3 in amino acids: CASSLQGRGSYNSPLHF. CDR3 nucleotides: TGCGCCAGCAGCTTACAGGGTCGGGGCTCCTATAATTCACCCCTCCACTTT.

This clone was observed a single time. V usage is TRBV9 and J usage is TRBJ2-1; 10 bases match TRBD2. CDR3 size: 16 residues. Germline trimming cut 4 bases from V and 4 bases from J; bases unmatched to any gene: 8. Looked up from germline, CDR1 is SGDLS and CDR2 is YYNGEE. DNA of the CDR3: TGTGCCAGCAGCCAAATCGGACTAGCGGATTACAATGAGCAGTTCTTC. This gives the protein CASSQIGLADYNEQFF.

This chain uses TRBV5-1 with TRBJ2-5, with 13 nucleotides matching TRBD2. This CDR3 contains 15 residues. Germline V gives CDR1 SGHRS, CDR2 YFSETQ. V dropped 4 bases and J dropped 5; count of bases not matched to a gene: 5. CDR3 DNA: TGCGCCAGCAGCCCCGGGACTAGCGGGGATGAGACCCAGTACTTC. Protein product: CASSPGTSGDETQYF.